This TCR beta chain is drawn from a study of blood T cell repertoires in COVID-19. Whole-study context: Samples came from the United States, Italy and Spain, spanning acute and convalescent COVID-19. Sample material is recorded as cDNA or gDNA derived from T cells, B-cell-depleted T cells, or PBMCs.

The CDR3 extends over 17 amino acids. Germline CDR1 reads LNHNV; CDR2 reads YYDKDF (reference sequence). V lost 1 base to trimming and J lost 4 bases; unmatched junction nucleotides: 4. This clone was seen a handful of times. Per the study methods: How many nucleated cells were present was estimated from reference gene primer amplification. Profiling relied on immunoSEQ multiplex PCR, and the TCRdb table lists in-frame clones only, not all of them. V and J calls and clone size follow that table, whereas D and trimming were derived from the DNA. The sample carries tens of thousands of clones, over 60% recorded once.

This rearrangement joins TRBV15 to TRBJ2-1, with 13 bases identical to TRBD2. Material: peripheral blood. The TCR was taken from a woman aged 70-85 years with acute or convalescent COVID-19. CDR3: CATSRGVLAGGYNEQFF. In DNA, the CDR3 is TGTGCCACCAGCAGAGGGGTACTAGCGGGGGGGTACAATGAGCAGTTCTTC.